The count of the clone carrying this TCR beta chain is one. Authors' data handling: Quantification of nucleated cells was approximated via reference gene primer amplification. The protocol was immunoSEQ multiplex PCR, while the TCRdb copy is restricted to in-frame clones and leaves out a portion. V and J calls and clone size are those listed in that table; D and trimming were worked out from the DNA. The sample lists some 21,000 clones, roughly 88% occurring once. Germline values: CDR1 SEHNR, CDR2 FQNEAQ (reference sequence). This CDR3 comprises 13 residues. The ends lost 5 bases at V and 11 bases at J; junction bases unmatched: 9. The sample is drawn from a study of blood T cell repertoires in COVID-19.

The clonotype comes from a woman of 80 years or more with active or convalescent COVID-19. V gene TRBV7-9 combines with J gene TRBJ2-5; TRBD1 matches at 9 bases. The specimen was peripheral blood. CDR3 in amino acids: CASSKLSGQGQYF. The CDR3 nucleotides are TGTGCCAGCAGCAAACTTTCGGGACAGGGACAGTACTTC. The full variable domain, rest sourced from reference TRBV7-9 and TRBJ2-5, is DTGVSQNPRHKITKRGQNVTFRCDPISEHNRLYWYRQTLGQGPEFLTYFQNEAQLEKSRLLSDRFSAERPKGSFSTLEIQRTEQGDSAMYLCASSKLSGQGQYFGPGTRLLVL.